This T cell receptor (beta chain) was captured by sequencing in a study of cytotoxic CD8 clonotypes in ibrutinib-treated CLL. Overall study: Results showed roughly 25 partial and 2 complete responses; following median approximately 69 months, roughly 15 remained remitted, approximately 12 advanced.

Findings of the study overall: Rare overall, public clonotypes shrank or held steady under therapy. The study found clonality rose at ibrutinib response, then fell toward baseline at progression.

Libraries of TCR beta were made from 1.5 to 2.5 micrograms of genomic DNA that came from cryopreserved PBMCs. Sequencing used immunoSEQ multiplex PCR; TCRdb keeps in-frame clones, though not all of them. This table holds about 310,000 clones, almost 80% found once. For this clone: Its antigen is as yet unknown.

CDR3 size: 15 residues. Germline V gene data show CDR1 as SEHNR and CDR2 as FQNEAQ (reference sequence). Trimming took 5 bases from V and 5 from J; bases not matched to a gene: 9. The sequence derives from a human donor with chronic lymphocytic leukemia. Sequencing was performed on PBMCs, taken before ibrutinib treatment. The chain uses TRBV7-9 and TRBJ2-7, with TRBD1 matching over 10 bases. CDR3 protein: CASSPRQGAIHEQYF. In nucleotides, the CDR3 is TGTGCCAGCAGCCCACGACAGGGGGCGATTCACGAGCAGTACTTC.